The sequence of this T cell receptor (beta chain) was determined in a study of regulatory T cells in long-lasting Graves disease. Time point noted: newly diagnosed GD, antithyroid drugs for less than 3 months. From PBMCs, RNA was extracted and then used to make the TCR library. Trimming left V 3 bases short and J 0 bases short, with 7 bases between. The CDR3 runs to 14 residues. Germline lookup yields CDR1 SGHAT and CDR2 FQNNGV. Arm-PCR of CDR3 regions and iRepertoire HTBI primers were the basis on which TCR beta libraries were built. A single record per CDR3 protein comes from TCRdb applying MiXCR to the multiplex PCR reads. The table has a few hundred thousand distinct CDR3 sequences, 18% seen once; the top ten hold 12% to 15%. In its sample, this clonotype was seen a few times. This sample was also put to use in a study of T cells in Graves' hyperthyroidism and ophthalmopathy. From that paper: The diagnostic basis comprised clinical symptoms, serum thyroxine and TRAb, thyroid ultrasound and orbital computed tomography. Among clonotypes expanded in thyroid above 0.001, most were also found in blood.

The rearrangement joins TRBV11-2 to TRBJ2-3, with no clear D. The material sequenced was peripheral blood mononuclear cells (PBMCs), taken at new diagnosis, from a patient treated with antithyroid drugs. The receptor was isolated from a woman aged 25 to 39 with Graves disease. This CDR3 reads CASSFFSSTDTQYF. CDR3 coding DNA: TGTGCCAGCAGCTTTTTTTCTAGCACAGATACGCAGTATTTT.